This T cell receptor beta chain was captured by sequencing in a study of T cells after posttransplantation cyclophosphamide. The CDR3 is 13 amino acids. Germline lookup yields CDR1 SGHNT and CDR2 YYREEE (reference sequence). V was trimmed by 4 bases and J by 6 bases, leaving 11 bases between them. Assay: immunoSEQ multiplex PCR; the TCRdb copy retains only in-frame clones and omits some. Of about 15,000 clones listed, more than 70% were seen once; the top ten hold around 5%. Findings of the study overall: After PTCy, TRB diversity resembled that of CNI/methotrexate controls. TRB overlap between skin or GI tissue T cells and blood was limited. Later blood repertoires were often dominated by clones from the donor CD8+ memory compartment.

Worth noting for this clone: What it binds is not known.

Controls had myeloablative marrow grafts with methotrexate and calcineurin inhibitor, sampled at 1 year. The source was PBMCs, collected approximately 390 days after allogeneic stem cell transplant with calcineurin inhibitor and methotrexate. The genes are TRBV5-4 and TRBJ2-1, with a weak D call TRBD1 (6 bases). This TCR was sampled from a male patient younger than 30 who received an allogeneic stem cell transplant from a related donor, was CMV-positive, and had no GVHD. Some T cells may have come from the graft donor. The CDR3: CASSRGGSNEQFF. The CDR3, as DNA: TGTGCCAGCAGCCGAGGGGGAAGCAATGAGCAGTTCTTC. Variable domain in full (rest from reference TRBV5-4 and TRBJ2-1): ETGVTQSPTHLIKTRGQQVTLRCSSQSGHNTVSWYQQALGQGPQFIFQYYREEENGRGNFPPRFSGLQFPNYSSELNVNALELDDSALYLCASSRGGSNEQFFGPGTRLTVL.